Listed below are T cell receptor beta chains from one sample, sequenced in a study of blood T cell repertoires in COVID-19. Assay: immunoSEQ multiplex PCR; the TCRdb copy retains only in-frame clones and omits some. The sample includes 150,000 to 200,000 clones, over 75% of them seen just once. Material: peripheral blood. The receptors were sampled from a human donor in a cohort sampled during active COVID-19. Both conserved end residues are part of each CDR3. D genes are given only for firm matches.

TRBJ2-7	NA	TRBV29-1	CSVEEGGSYEQYF
TRBJ1-1	NA	TRBV16	CASIRGGSDTEAFF
TRBJ2-7	NA	TRBV11-2	CASSLGQARYEQYF
TRBJ2-6	TRBD1	TRBV5-4	CASSFWNRGDSGANVLTF
TRBJ1-4	NA	TRBV30	CAWQDSGDEKLFF
TRBJ1-1	TRBD1	TRBV7-9	CASSLETGGAGTEAFF
TRBJ2-2	NA	TRBV20-1	CSASAGVAGELFF
TRBJ2-2	TRBD2	TRBV28	CASRGLAGGLKGTGELFF
TRBJ1-3	NA	TRBV29-1	CSVLEGERDTIYF
TRBJ1-2	NA	TRBV4-3	CASSQGDKDYGYTF
TRBJ1-6	NA	TRBV10-3	CAIRAVNSPLHF
TRBJ2-3	NA	TRBV20-1	CSASSRDTQYF
TRBJ2-7	NA	TRBV27	CASSLGPGRLGEQYF
TRBJ1-4	TRBD1	TRBV5-1	CASSLGGTGNEKLFF
TRBJ2-5	NA	TRBV7-9	CASSDQGWGLREETQYF
TRBJ2-7	NA	TRBV6-2/TRBV6-3	CASSYPGNPYEQYF
TRBJ1-1	TRBD1	TRBV4-3	CASSQWTGRNTEAFF
TRBJ2-3	TRBD1	TRBV7-6	CASSPPGQGFTDTQYF
TRBJ2-3	TRBD2	TRBV7-3	CASSPGRADTQYF
TRBJ2-1	TRBD2	TRBV9	CASSGPQLAAYNEQFF
TRBJ2-3	NA	TRBV7-2	CASSLRGGAADTQYF
TRBJ2-1	TRBD1	TRBV18	CASSSPKQGVGQFF
TRBJ2-5	NA	TRBV28	CASTHRQAGETQYF
TRBJ1-1	NA	TRBV6-2/TRBV6-3	CASSSGWRDTEAFF
TRBJ2-3	TRBD1	TRBV30	CATQEQGVADTQYF
TRBJ1-3	NA	TRBV15	CATSRKSEFLGGTIYF
TRBJ2-3	TRBD2	TRBV27	CASSLTSGGNTDTQYF
TRBJ2-3	NA	TRBV18	CASSPGLGADTQYF
TRBJ1-2	NA	TRBV7-2	CASSLEAPSVGGYTF
TRBJ2-1	TRBD2	TRBV7-9	CASSLPGLAGREQFF
TRBJ2-1	NA	TRBV7-2	CASSLMSGGREQFF
TRBJ2-1	TRBD2	TRBV6-1	CASSDWGGRDEQFF
TRBJ2-7	NA	TRBV19	CASSTRTNGWGEQYF
TRBJ1-6	TRBD1	TRBV19	CASSPRTGDNSPLHF
TRBJ1-1	NA	TRBV7-2	CASSPSGVAEAFF
TRBJ2-7	TRBD2	TRBV6-1	CASSEARGGAGASYEQYF
TRBJ2-5	TRBD1	TRBV7-9	CASSYTGALYQETQYF